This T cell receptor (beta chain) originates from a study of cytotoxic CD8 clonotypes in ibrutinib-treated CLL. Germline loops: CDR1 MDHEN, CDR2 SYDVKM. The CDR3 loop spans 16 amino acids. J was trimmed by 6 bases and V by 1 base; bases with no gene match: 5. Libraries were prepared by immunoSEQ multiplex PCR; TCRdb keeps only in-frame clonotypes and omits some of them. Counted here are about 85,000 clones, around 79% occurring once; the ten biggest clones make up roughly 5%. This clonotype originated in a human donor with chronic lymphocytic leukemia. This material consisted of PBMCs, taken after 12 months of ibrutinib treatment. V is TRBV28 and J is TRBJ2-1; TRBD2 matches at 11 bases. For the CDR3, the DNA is TGTGCCAGCAGTTTATCCCTAGCGGGGGGCTTCAATGAGCAGTTCTTC. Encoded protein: CASSLSLAGGFNEQFF.